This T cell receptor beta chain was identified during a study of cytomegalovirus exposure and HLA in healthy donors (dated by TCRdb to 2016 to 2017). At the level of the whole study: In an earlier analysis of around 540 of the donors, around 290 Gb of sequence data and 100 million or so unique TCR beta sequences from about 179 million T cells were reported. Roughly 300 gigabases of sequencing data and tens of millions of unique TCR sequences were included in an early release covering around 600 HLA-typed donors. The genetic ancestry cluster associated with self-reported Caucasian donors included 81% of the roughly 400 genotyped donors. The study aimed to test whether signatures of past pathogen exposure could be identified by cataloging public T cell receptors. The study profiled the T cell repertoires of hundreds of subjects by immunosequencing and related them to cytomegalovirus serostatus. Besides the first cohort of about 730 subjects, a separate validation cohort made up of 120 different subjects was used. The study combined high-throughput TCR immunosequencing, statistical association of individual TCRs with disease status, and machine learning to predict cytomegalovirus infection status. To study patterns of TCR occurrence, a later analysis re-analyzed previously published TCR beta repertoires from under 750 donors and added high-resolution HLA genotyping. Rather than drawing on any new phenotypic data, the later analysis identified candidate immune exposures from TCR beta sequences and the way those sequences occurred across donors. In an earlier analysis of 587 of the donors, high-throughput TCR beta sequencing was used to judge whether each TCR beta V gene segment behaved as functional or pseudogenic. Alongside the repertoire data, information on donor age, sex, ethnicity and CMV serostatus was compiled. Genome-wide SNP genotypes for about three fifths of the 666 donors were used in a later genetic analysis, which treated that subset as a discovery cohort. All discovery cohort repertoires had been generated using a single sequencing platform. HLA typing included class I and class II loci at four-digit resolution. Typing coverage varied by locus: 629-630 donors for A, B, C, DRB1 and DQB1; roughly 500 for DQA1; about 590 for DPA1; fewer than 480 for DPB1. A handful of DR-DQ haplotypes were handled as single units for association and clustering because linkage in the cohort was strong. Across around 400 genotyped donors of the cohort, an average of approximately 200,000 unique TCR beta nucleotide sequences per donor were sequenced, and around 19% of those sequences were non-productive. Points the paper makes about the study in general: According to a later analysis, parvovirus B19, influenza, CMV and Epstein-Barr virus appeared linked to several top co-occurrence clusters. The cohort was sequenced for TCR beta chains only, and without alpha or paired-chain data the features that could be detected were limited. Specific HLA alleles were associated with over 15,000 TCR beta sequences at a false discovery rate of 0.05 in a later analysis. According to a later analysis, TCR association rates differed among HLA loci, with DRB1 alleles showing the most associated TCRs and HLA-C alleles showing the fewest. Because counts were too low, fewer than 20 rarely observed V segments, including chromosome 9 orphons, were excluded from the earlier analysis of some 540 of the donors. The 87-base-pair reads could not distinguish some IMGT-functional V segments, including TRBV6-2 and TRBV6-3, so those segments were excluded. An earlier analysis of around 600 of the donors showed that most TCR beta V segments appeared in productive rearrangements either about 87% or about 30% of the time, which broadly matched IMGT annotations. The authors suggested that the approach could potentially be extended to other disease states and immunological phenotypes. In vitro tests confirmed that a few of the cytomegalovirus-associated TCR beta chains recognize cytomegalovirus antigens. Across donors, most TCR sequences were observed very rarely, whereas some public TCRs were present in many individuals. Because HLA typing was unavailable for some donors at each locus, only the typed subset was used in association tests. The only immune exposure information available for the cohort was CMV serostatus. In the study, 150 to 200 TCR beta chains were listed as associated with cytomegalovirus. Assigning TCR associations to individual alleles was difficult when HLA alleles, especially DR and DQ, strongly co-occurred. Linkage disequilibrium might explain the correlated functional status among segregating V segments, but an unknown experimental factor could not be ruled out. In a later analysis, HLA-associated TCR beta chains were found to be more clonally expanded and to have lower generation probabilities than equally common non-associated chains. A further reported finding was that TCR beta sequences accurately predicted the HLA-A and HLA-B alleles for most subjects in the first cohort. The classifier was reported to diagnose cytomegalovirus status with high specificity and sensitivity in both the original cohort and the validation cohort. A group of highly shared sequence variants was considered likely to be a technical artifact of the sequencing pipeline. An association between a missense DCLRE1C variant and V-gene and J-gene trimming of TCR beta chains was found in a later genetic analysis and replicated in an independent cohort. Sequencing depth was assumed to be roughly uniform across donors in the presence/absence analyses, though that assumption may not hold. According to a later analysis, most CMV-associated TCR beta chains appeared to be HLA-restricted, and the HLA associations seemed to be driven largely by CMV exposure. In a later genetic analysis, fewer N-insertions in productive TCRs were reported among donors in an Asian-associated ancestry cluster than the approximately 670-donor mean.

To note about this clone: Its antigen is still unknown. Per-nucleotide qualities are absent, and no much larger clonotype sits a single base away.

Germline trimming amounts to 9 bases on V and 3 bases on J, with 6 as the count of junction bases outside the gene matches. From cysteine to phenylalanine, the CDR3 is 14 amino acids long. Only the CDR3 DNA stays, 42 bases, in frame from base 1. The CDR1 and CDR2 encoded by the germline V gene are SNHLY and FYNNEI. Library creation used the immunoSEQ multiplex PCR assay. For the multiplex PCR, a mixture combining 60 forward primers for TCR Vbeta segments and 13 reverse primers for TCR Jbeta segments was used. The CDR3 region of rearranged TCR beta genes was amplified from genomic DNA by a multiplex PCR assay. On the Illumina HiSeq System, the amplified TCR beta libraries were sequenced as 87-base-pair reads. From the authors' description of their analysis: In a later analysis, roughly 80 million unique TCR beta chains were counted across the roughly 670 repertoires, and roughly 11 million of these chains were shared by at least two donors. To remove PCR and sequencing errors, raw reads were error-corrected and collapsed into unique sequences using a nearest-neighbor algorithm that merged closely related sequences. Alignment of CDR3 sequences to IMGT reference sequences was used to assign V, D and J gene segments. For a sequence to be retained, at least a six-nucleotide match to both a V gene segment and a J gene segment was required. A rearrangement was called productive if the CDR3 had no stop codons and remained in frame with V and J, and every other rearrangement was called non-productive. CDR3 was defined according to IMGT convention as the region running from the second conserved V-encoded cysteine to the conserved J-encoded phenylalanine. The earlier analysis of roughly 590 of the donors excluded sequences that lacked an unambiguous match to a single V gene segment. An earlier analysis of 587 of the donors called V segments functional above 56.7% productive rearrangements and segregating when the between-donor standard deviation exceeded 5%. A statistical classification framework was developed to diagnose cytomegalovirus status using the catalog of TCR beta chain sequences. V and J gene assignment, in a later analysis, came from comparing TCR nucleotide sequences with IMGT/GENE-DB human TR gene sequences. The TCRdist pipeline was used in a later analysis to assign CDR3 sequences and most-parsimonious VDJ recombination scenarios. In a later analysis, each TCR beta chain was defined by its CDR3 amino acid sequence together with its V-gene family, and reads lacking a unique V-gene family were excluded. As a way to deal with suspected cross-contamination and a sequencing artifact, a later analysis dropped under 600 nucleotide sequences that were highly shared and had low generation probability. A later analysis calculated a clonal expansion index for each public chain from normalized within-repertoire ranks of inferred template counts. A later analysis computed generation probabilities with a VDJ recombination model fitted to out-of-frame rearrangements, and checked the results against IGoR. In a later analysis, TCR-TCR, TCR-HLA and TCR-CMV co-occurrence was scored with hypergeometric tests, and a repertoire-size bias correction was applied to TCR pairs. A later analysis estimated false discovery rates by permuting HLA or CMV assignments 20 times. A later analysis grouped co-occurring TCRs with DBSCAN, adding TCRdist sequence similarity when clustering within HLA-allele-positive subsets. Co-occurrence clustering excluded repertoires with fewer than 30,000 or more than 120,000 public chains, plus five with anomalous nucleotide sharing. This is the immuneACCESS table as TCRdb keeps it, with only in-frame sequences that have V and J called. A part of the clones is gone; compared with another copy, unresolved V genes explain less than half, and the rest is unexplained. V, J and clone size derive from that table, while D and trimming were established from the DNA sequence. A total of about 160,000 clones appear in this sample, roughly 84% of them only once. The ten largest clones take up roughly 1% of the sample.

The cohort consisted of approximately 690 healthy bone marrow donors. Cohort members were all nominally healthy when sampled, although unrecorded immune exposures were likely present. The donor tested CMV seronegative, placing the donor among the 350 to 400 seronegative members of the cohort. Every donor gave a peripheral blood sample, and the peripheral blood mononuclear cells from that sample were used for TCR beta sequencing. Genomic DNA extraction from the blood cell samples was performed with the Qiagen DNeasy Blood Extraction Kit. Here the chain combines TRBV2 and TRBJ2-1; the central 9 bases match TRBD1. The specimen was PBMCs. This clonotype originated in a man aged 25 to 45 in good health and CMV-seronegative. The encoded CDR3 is CASSWDRDYNEQFF. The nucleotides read TGTGCCAGTTCCTGGGACAGGGACTACAATGAGCAGTTCTTC.